The T cell receptor beta chain under discussion was sequenced for a study of T cells in Graves' hyperthyroidism and ophthalmopathy. Overall study results and limits: Blood also carried most thyroid clonotypes expanded above 0.001.

Worth noting for this clonotype: What it binds is unknown.

Germline V CDR1 and CDR2: SGDLS, YYNGEE. The CDR3 is 15 residues long. The V end was cut by 0 bases, the J end by 0 bases, with 9 bases between. TCR beta CDR3 regions were amplified from RNA transcripts. Carried out on the TCR CDR3, a first-round RT-PCR used the HTBI primer set. MiXCR, run by TCRdb on the multiplex PCR reads, gives a single entry per CDR3 protein. The sample lists a few hundred thousand distinct CDR3 sequences; roughly a sixth were seen once. Exclusion of a patient resulted from uncontrolled infection, other autoimmune disease, pregnancy or lactation. Around 10 ml of fresh peripheral blood supplied the PBMCs.

Material for sequencing was blood. The TCR was taken from a woman between 45 and 65 years old with Graves' hyperthyroidism. The chain links TRBV9 to TRBJ1-1, with D uncertain. CDR3 nucleotide sequence: TGTGCCAGCAGCGTAGGCATTGGGTTGAACACTGAAGCTTTCTTT. The encoded protein is CASSVGIGLNTEAFF.